This TCR beta chain was sequenced for a study of blood T cell repertoires in COVID-19. The wider study: PBMCs, B-cell-depleted T cells, or T cells provided the cDNA or gDNA that made up the material.

In the authors' workflow: From reference gene primer amplification, estimates of nucleated cell counts were derived. Produced via immunoSEQ multiplex PCR; TCRdb's table is partial and in-frame only. D and trimming were read from the DNA, whereas the V and J calls and clone size are those reported in that table. The data show around 190,000 clones, approximately 91% seen once. Trimming took 2 bases from V and 13 from J, leaving 29 bases between them. CDR3 size: 18 residues. Germline-derived CDR1 and CDR2 are MGHRA and YSYEKL. The chain is built from TRBV4-1 and TRBJ2-2; weak D call: TRBD1 (7 bases). Material for sequencing was peripheral blood. The TCR comes from a young man with active or convalescent COVID-19. The DNA of the CDR3 is TGCGCCAGCAGCCAAACGACAGGGACTCGGGACTTGGAAATGGGGCTGTTTTTT. Residues: CASSQTTGTRDLEMGLFF.